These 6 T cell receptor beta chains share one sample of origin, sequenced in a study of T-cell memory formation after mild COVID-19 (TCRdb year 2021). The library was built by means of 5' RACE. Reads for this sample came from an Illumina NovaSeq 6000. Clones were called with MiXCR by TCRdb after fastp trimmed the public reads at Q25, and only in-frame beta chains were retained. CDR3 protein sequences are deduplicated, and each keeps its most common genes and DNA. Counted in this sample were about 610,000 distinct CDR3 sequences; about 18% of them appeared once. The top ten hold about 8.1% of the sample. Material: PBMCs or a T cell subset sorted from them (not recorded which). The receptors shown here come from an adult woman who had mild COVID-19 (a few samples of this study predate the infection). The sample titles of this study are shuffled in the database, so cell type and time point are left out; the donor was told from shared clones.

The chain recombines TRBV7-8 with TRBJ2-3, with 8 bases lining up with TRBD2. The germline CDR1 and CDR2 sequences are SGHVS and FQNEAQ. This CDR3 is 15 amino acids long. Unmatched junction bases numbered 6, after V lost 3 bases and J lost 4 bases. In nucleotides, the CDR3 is TGTGCCAGCAGCTTCGGGGGGGCCTGGCCAGATACGCAGTATTTT. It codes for CASSFGGAWPDTQYF.

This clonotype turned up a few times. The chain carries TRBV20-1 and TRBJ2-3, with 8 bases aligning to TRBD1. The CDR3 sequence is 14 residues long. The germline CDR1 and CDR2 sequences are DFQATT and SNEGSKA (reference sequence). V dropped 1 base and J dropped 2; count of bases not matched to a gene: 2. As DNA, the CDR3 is TGCAGTGCTAGAGTCAGGGGGCTCACAGATACGCAGTATTTT. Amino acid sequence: CSARVRGLTDTQYF.

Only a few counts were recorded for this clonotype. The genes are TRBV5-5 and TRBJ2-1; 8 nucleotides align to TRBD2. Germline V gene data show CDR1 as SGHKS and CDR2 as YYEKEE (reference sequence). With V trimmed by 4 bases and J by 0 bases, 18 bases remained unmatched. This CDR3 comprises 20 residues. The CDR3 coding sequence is TGTGCCAGCAGCCGGACCTTCTCTACGGGAGGGCCGAGCTCCTACAATGAGCAGTTCTTC. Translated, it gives CASSRTFSTGGPSSYNEQFF.

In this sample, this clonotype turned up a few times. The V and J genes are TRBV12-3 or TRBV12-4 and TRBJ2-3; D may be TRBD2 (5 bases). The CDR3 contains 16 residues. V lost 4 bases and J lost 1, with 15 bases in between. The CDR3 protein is CASSSREGPRTDTQYF. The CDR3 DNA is TGTGCCAGCAGTTCCCGGGAAGGACCTCGCACAGATACGCAGTATTTT.

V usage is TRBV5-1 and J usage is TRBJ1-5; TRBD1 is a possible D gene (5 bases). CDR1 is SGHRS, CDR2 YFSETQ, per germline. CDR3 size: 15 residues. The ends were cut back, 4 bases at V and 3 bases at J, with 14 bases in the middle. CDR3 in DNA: TGCGCCAGCAGCACCCGGGGGGGGGACAATCAGCCCCAGCATTTT. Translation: CASSTRGGDNQPQHF. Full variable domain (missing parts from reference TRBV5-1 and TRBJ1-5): KAGVTQTPRYLIKTRGQQVTLSCSPISGHRSVSWYQQTPGQGLQFLFEYFSETQRNKGNFPGRFSGRQFSNSRSEMNVSTLELGDSALYLCASSTRGGDNQPQHFGDGTRLSIL.

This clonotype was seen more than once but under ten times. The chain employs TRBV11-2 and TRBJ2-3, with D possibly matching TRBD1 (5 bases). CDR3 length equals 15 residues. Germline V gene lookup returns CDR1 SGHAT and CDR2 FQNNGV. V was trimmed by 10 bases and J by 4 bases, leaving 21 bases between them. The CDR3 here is CAIPQGPFNADTQYF. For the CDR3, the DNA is TGTGCCATCCCCCAGGGTCCGTTTAACGCAGATACGCAGTATTTT.